Below, one T cell receptor beta chain is given with its context. No cognate antigen has been identified for it. Base qualities were left out, and no much larger clone turns up one base away. The CDR3 regions of human TCRbeta chains were subjected to immunosequencing. The published analysis was carried out like this. Repertoire TCRs were checked for matches against a reference library of SARS-CoV-2-specific TCRs that had been generated using the MIRA antigen-specificity platform. Breadth was defined as the fraction of unique TCRs that were SARS-CoV-2-associated, and depth was defined as the fraction of total T cells that were SARS-CoV-2-associated. Using the MIRA data, each spike-specific TCR was mapped to the spike region that the TCR reacts to and placed in a CD4 or CD8 class. Log10-transformed breadth and depth values were compared by one-way ANOVA with Sidak's multiple comparisons tests. TCRdb limited this immuneACCESS table to in-frame rearrangements with V and J called. A share of clones is missing; checked studies link under half to unresolved V genes, and the rest is unexplained. V and J calls and clone size are copied from that table; D and trimming were computed from the DNA. A total of roughly 160,000 clones appear in this sample, 92% of them only once. The ten largest clones represent 1.3% of the sample.

The source of the sample is a study of T cell responses to AZD1222 COVID-19 vaccine (dated by TCRdb to the early 2020s). With regard to the full study: A total of 230 to 250 trial participants underwent TCR sequencing, of whom about 200 had received two doses of AZD1222 and around 26 had received two doses of the MenACWY control vaccine. Trial participants were enrolled by age into subgroups of 18-55, 56-69 and 70-plus years, and around 150, 28 and 57 TCR-sequenced participants, respectively, were included in these subgroups.

According to the study, the label for this sample's time point signals: about 28 days (+/-7) after the second vaccine dose. Because spike-specific TCR depth and breadth did not differ between the two schedules, AZD1222 recipients who got a second dose at roughly 4 weeks were pooled with those who got a second dose at roughly 12 weeks. Vaccinee samples were obtained from the UK trials COV001 and COV002, which included a single-blind randomized controlled phase 2/3 trial of AZD1222 (ChAdOx1 nCoV-19) in healthy adults. Trial participant PBMC samples were collected at day 0 and day 28 after the second dose for TCRbeta chain sequencing. The study at large found these results: Only six AZD1222 recipients were SARS-CoV-2 seropositive at baseline, limiting conclusions about previously exposed vaccinees. After two AZD1222 doses, both the breadth and the depth of spike-specific TCRs were significantly higher than at day 0 and than in MenACWY recipients. Participants were mostly white British, with more females than males. The authors suggested clonal diversity may have been underestimated. In the small 56-69-year group, the increase in depth fell short of significance, most likely because of low power. Because no samples from the day 14 peak response were available, repertoires could be characterized only after the peak T cell response. The vaccine-associated CD4 TCRs covered the entire spike protein, and the dominant responses fell in regions 160-218 and 743-854. Reportedly, close to half of the unique spike-specific TCRs recognized epitopes lying outside the regions that are mutated in the B.1.351 and B.1.1.7 variants.

This TCR came from an adult who received the AZD1222 COVID-19 vaccine. The specimen was peripheral blood, collected 28 days after the second AZD1222 dose.

The CDR3 amino acid sequence is: CASSLEGTGRYGYTF. The nucleotide sequence reads as follows: TGTGCCAGCAGCTTAGAAGGCACAGGCCGCTATGGCTACACCTTC. The chain employs TRBV7-2 and TRBJ1-2; the D segment could be TRBD1, given 5 matching bases. The CDR3 has 15 amino acids, counting the end cysteine and phenylalanine. Only CDR3 DNA is held: 45 bases, read in frame from base 1. CDR1 and CDR2 (SGHTA, FQGNSA) derive from the germline V gene. The V and J ends are trimmed by 1 base and 4 bases, leaving 13 bases between them.